These 10 T cell receptor beta chains came from one sample sequenced in a study of identical twins. TCRdb re-called the 5' RACE reads with MiXCR, one entry per CDR3 protein. The sample lists around 450,000 distinct CDR3 sequences; 11% to 15% were seen once. These data are also associated with another study on yellow fever vaccine responses in identical twins.

Sequencing was performed on CD4+ T cells sorted from blood. These receptors came from a woman aged 18-29 years in good health.

A few counts support this clonotype. The V call is TRBV20-1, the J call TRBJ1-2, with a weak D call TRBD1 (5 bases). The germline V and J ends were trimmed by 5 bases and 3 bases, with 19 bases remaining between them. The CDR3 spans 15 residues. Germline V gene sequence: CDR1 DFQATT, CDR2 SNEGSKA (reference sequence). In DNA, the CDR3 is TGCAGTGCTTCAAGGGTGGCAGGGTTCCACTATGGCTACACCTTC. Protein product: CSASRVAGFHYGYTF.

The chain joins TRBV4-2 to TRBJ2-2; 7 positions match TRBD1. The CDR3 has 13 amino acids. Germline V gene sequence: CDR1 LGHNA, CDR2 YNFKEQ. The trim removed 4 bases at V and 6 bases at J, leaving 2 bases unmatched. The CDR3 loop reads CASSPGTAGELFF. The CDR3 bases are TGTGCCAGCAGCCCCGGGACAGCCGGGGAGCTGTTTTTT.

This clonotype came up a few times. The V gene is TRBV3-1, the J gene TRBJ2-7; weak D call: TRBD1 (6 bases). Per the germline V gene, CDR1 is LGHDT and CDR2 is YNNKEL (reference sequence). V was trimmed by 2 bases and J by 0 bases, leaving 8 bases between them. CDR3 length: 14 residues. The CDR3 nucleotides are TGTGCCAGCAGCCAACAGGGGAGCTCCTACGAGCAGTACTTC. Its translation is CASSQQGSSYEQYF.

The rearrangement uses TRBV18 and TRBJ2-7; 7 nucleotides agree with TRBD1. The CDR3 is 15 residues long. Per the germline V gene, CDR1 is KGHSH and CDR2 is LQKENI. Germline trimming cut 3 bases from V and 0 bases from J; bases unmatched to any gene: 5. The CDR3 DNA reads TGTGCCAGCTCACCGGGACAGTCCCTCTCCTACGAGCAGTACTTC. Protein sequence: CASSPGQSLSYEQYF.

This chain connects TRBV6-1 to TRBJ2-5; TRBD1 matches at 7 bases. This CDR3 spans 14 amino acids. The V segment lost 7 bases and the J segment 2 bases; nucleotides outside the gene matches: 7. The germline V gene has CDR1 MNHNS and CDR2 SASEGT. CDR3 loop: CASKRDSKQETQYF. The CDR3 region has the DNA TGTGCCAGCAAGAGGGACAGTAAACAAGAGACCCAGTACTTC.

This chain joins TRBV7-2 and TRBJ2-7; D remains unclear. The V gene's germline CDR1 is SGHTA and CDR2 FQGNSA. V was shortened by 3 bases and J by 2 bases, with 11 bases between the two germline ends. CDR3 length equals 14 residues. The CDR3 loop is CASSFGVPPYEQYF. The CDR3 DNA sequence: TGTGCCAGCAGCTTTGGGGTTCCTCCCTACGAGCAGTACTTC.

The rearrangement joins TRBV18 to TRBJ2-3; 9 bases are shared with TRBD2. The germline CDR1 and CDR2 sequences are KGHSH and LQKENI. The CDR3 has 15 residues. V lost 6 bases, J lost 2 bases, and 6 bases stayed unmatched. CDR3 region: CASSIAGAVTDTQYF. The CDR3 DNA is TGTGCCAGCTCTATAGCGGGGGCCGTCACAGATACGCAGTATTTT. Using reference TRBV18 and TRBJ2-3 for the parts outside the CDR3, the full variable domain is NAGVMQNPRHLVRRRGQEARLRCSPMKGHSHVYWYRQLPEEGLKFMVYLQKENIIDESGMPKERFSAEFPKEGPSILRIQQVVRGDSAAYFCASSIAGAVTDTQYFGPGTRLTVL.

This chain joins TRBV5-6 and TRBJ2-2, with 9 bases matching TRBD1. Germline V gene sequence: CDR1 SGHDT, CDR2 YYEEEE. The CDR3 extends over 16 amino acids. Trimming took 4 bases from V and 1 from J; bases not matched to a gene: 5. The CDR3 protein is CASSPGQGMNTGELFF. DNA for the CDR3: TGTGCCAGCAGCCCCGGACAGGGGATGAACACCGGGGAGCTGTTTTTT.

This clonotype occurred many times. CDR3 region: CASSTEAGGYTF. CDR3 in DNA: TGTGCCAGCAGCACTGAGGCGGGAGGCTACACCTTC. The V gene is TRBV7-9, the J gene TRBJ1-2, with D hard to call. V shed 5 bases and J shed 8 bases, with 12 bases lying between them. The germline gives CDR1 SEHNR, CDR2 FQNEAQ (reference sequence). The CDR3 covers 12 residues.

This clonotype was seen only a few times. This chain connects TRBV9 to TRBJ2-3; D gene unclear. Germline-derived CDR1 and CDR2 are SGDLS and YYNGEE. V was shortened by 4 bases and J by 4 bases, with 10 bases between the two germline ends. The CDR3 is made up of 13 amino acids. The CDR3 coding sequence is TGTGCCAGCAGCAGGAACGTCGCAGATACGCAGTATTTT. This translates into CASSRNVADTQYF.